Detailed here is one TCR beta chain. The data are from a study of blood T cell repertoires in COVID-19. Study at large: Acute-phase and convalescent COVID-19 samples originated in the United States, Italy and Spain.

The repertoire was sequenced with immunoSEQ multiplex PCR; TCRdb's copy has only in-frame clones and lacks some. The table has more than 70,000 clones, 70% to 90% seen once. The germline gives CDR1 LNHNV, CDR2 YYDKDF (reference sequence). The CDR3 is 15 amino acids. J was trimmed by 2 bases and V by 8 bases; bases with no gene match: 9. This TCR derives from a man older than 75 with active or convalescent COVID-19. The V gene is TRBV15, the J gene TRBJ1-3; 7 bases are a match to TRBD1. Material: peripheral blood. CDR3 DNA sequence: TGTGCCACCTCTAACGACAGGGTTCCTGGAAACACCATATATTTT. It is translated as CATSNDRVPGNTIYF.